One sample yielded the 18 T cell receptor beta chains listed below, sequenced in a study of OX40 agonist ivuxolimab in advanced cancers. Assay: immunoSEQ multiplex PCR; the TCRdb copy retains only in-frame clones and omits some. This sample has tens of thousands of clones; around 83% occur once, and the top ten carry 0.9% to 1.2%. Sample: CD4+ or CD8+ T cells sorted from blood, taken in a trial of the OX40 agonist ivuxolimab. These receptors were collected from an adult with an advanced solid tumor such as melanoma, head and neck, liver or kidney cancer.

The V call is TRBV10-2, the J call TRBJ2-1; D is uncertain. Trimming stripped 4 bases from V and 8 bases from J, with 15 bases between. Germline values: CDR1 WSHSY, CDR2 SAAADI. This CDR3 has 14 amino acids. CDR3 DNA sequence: TGCGCCAGCAGTGGAAGTAGTACCGGCGATGAGCAGTTCTTC. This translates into CASSGSSTGDEQFF.

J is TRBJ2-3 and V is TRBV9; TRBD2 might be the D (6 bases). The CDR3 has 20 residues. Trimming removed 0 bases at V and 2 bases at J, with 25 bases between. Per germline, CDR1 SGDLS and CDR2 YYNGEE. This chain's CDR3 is CASSVAVERAHSRTTDTQYF. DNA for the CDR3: TGTGCCAGCAGCGTAGCTGTCGAGCGGGCCCACTCCCGAACCACAGATACGCAGTATTTT.

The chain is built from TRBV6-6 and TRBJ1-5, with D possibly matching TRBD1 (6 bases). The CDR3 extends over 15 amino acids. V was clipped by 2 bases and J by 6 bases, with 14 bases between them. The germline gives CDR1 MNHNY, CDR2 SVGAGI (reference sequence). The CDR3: CASSYGGGEGQPQHF. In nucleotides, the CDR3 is TGTGCCAGCAGTTACGGGGGGGGCGAGGGTCAGCCCCAGCATTTT.

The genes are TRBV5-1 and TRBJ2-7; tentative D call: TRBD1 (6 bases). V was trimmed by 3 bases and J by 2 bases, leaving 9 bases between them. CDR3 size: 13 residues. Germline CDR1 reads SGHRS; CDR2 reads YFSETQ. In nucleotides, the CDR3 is TGCGCCAGCAGCTACAGGGATCCCTACGAGCAGTACTTC. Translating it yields CASSYRDPYEQYF.

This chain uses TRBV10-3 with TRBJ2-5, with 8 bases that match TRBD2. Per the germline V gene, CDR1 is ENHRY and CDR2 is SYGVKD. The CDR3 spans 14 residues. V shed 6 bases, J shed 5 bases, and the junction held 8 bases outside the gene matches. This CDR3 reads CAISPRGGEETQYF. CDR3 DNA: TGTGCCATCAGCCCCCGGGGGGGCGAGGAGACCCAGTACTTC.

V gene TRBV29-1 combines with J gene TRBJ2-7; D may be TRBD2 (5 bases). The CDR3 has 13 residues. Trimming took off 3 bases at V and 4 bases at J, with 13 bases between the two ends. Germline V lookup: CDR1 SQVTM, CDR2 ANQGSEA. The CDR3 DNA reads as TGCAGCGTTGACAGGACCGGCGGGTACGAGCAGTACTTC. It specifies CSVDRTGGYEQYF.

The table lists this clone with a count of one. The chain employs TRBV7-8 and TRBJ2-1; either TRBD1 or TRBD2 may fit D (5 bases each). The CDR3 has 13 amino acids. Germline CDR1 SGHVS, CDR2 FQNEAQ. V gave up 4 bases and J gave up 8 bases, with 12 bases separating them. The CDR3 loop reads CASSSGAQDEQFF. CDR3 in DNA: TGTGCCAGCAGCTCCGGGGCCCAGGATGAGCAGTTCTTC.

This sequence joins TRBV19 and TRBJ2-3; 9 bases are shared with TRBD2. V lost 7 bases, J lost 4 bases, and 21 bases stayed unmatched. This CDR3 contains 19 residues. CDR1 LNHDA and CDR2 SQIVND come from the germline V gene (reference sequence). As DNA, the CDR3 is TGTGCCAGTACCCCTGCCGGACTAGCGCAATGGGGAGGTGCAGATACGCAGTATTTT. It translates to CASTPAGLAQWGGADTQYF.

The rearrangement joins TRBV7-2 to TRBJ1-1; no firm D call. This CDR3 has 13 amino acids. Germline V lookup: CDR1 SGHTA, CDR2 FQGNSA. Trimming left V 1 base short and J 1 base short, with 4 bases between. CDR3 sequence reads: CASSLVANTEAFF. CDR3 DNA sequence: TGTGCCAGCAGCTTAGTCGCGAACACTGAAGCTTTCTTT.

CDR3 region: CAISASGREVTQYF. The CDR3, as DNA: TGTGCCATCAGTGCGAGCGGGAGGGAGGTGACCCAGTACTTC. This rearrangement joins TRBV10-3 to TRBJ2-5; TRBD2 agrees at 10 bases. The CDR3 has 14 amino acids. V lost 4 bases and J lost 7; bases outside the gene matches: 6. Germline CDR1 ENHRY, CDR2 SYGVKD.

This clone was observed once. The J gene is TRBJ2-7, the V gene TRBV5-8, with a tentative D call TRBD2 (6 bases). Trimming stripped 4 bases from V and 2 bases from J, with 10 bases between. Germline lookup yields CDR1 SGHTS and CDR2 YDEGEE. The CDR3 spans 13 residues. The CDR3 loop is CASSRRDPYEQYF. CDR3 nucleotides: TGTGCCAGCAGCCGGCGGGATCCCTACGAGCAGTACTTC.

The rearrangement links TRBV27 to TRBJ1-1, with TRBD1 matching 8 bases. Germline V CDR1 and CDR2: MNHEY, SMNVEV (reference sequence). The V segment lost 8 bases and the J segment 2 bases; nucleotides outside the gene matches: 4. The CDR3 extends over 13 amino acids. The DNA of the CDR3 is TGTGCCAGCGCGACAGGGGTTAACACTGAAGCTTTCTTT. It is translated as CASATGVNTEAFF.

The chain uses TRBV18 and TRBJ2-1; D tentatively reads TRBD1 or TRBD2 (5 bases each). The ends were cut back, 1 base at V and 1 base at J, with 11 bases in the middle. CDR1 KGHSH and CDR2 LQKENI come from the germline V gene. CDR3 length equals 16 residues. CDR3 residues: CASSPLATESYNEQFF. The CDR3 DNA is TGTGCCAGCTCACCACTAGCGACAGAGTCCTACAATGAGCAGTTCTTC.

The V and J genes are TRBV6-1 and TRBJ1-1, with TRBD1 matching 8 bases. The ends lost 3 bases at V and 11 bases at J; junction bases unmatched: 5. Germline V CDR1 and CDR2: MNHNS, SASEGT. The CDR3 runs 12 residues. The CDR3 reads CASSDKTGAAFF. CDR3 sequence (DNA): TGTGCCAGCAGTGATAAGACAGGGGCGGCTTTCTTT.

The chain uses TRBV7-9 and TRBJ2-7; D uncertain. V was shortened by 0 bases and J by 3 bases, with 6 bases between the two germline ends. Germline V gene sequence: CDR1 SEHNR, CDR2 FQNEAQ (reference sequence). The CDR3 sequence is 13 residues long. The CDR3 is CASSLAENYEQYF. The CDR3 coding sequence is TGTGCCAGCAGCTTAGCAGAGAACTACGAGCAGTACTTC. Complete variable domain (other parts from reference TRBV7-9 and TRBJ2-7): DTGVSQNPRHKITKRGQNVTFRCDPISEHNRLYWYRQTLGQGPEFLTYFQNEAQLEKSRLLSDRFSAERPKGSFSTLEIQRTEQGDSAMYLCASSLAENYEQYFGPGTRLTVT.

This CDR3 is CASSSLQGARYEQYF. Here the CDR3 DNA reads TGTGCCAGCAGTTCCCTACAGGGGGCAAGGTACGAGCAGTACTTC. The V and J genes are TRBV28 and TRBJ2-7; 9 positions match TRBD1. After removal of 4 bases from V and 4 bases from J, the junction contained 8 bases not matched to a gene. The CDR3 covers 15 residues. Germline lookup yields CDR1 MDHEN and CDR2 SYDVKM.

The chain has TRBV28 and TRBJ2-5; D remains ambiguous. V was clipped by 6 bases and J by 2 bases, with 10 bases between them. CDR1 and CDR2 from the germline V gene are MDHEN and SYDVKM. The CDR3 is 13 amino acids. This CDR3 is CASRETLQETQYF. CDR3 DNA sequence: TGTGCCAGCAGGGAGACCCTTCAAGAGACCCAGTACTTC. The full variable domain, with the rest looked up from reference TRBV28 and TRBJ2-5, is DVKVTQSSRYLVKRTGEKVFLECVQDMDHENMFWYRQDPGLGLRLIYFSYDVKMKEKGDIPEGYSVSREKKERFSLILESASTNQTSMYLCASRETLQETQYFGPGTRLLVL.

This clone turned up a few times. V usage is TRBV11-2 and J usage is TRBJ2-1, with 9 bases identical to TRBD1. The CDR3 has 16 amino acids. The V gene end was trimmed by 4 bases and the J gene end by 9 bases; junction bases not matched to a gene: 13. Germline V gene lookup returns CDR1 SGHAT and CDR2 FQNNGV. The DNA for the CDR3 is TGTGCCAGCAGCTCACTTCAAACGGGACAGGGTGGTGAGCAGTTCTTC. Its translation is CASSSLQTGQGGEQFF.